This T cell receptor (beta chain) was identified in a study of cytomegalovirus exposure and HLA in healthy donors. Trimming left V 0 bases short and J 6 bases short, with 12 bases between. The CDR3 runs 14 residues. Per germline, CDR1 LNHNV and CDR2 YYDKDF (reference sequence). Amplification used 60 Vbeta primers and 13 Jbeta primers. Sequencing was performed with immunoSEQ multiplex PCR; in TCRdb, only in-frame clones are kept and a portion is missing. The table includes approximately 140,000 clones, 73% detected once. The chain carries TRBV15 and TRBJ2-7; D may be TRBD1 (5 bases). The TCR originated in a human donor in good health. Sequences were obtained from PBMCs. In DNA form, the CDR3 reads TGTGCCACCAGCAGAGATTTGGGAAGGGGCGAGCAGTACTTC. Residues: CATSRDLGRGEQYF. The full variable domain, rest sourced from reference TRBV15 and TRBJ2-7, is DAMVIQNPRYQVTQFGKPVTLSCSQTLNHNVMYWYQQKSSQAPKLLFHYYDKDFNNEADTPDNFQSRRPNTSFCFLDIRSPGLGDTAMYLCATSRDLGRGEQYFGPGTRLTVT.